A single T cell receptor beta chain is shown here with its context. This clonotype has at least ten counts. The antigen it binds to is not known. The DNA is left out, because the CDR3 cannot be placed on it with certainty; the CDR3 is given as TCRdb lists it. This entry is derived from a study of regulatory T cells in long-lasting Graves disease (dated by TCRdb to 2020 to 2022). Some background on the complete study: In the newly diagnosed Graves' disease group, patients had been taking antithyroid drugs for less than 3 months. Persistent Graves' disease patients were compared with newly diagnosed Graves' disease patients by peripheral blood TCR sequencing and RNA sequencing. The study was registered as a clinical trial and conducted in China. TCR sequencing covered about 13 persistent and roughly 20 newly diagnosed Graves' disease patients, around 33 samples in total. Beyond this particular receptor, the publication reports: TRBV28, TRBJ1-2 and TRBJ2-5 were preferentially used in persistent disease, while TRBV20-1 and TRBJ2-1 were favored in newly diagnosed disease. Persistent patients shared more public clonotypes among themselves (around 2,800) than newly diagnosed patients did (about 970). Persistent Graves' disease patients showed lower TCR Shannon entropy and fewer highly expanded clones than newly diagnosed patients, suggesting clonal expansion. The authors noted that the small sample size was a limitation that may lower accuracy. Only peripheral blood was studied, because thyroid tissue, the primary lesion, was inaccessible. Sequencing and analysis were restricted to the TCR beta chain.

According to the germline V gene (reference sequence), CDR1 reads SGHAT and CDR2 reads FQDESV. From the cysteine up to the phenylalanine, the CDR3 has a length of 17 residues. The library was obtained by multiplex PCR. The run used an Illumina HiSeq 4000. TCR beta libraries were built with iRepertoire HTBI primers and Arm-PCR amplification of CDR3 regions. PCR products were gel purified before sequencing. The paper's data handling went like this. Gene usage analysis of CDR3 amino acid clonotypes used the 62 TRBV and about 13 TRBJ segments found across samples. Filtered high-quality paired reads were merged into contigs using COPE and FqMerger. BLAST was used to align contigs to IMGT TRBV, TRBD and TRBJ reference genes, with CDR3 defined following IMGT. Any clonotype with a frequency above 0.1% was classified as a highly expanded clone. Shannon entropy served as the measure of repertoire diversity, while the Gini coefficient captured V-J evenness. Clonotypes shared by more than one individual were considered public. TCRdb redid the processing of the public reads, applying fastp at Q25 and MiXCR, and retained in-frame beta chains. Here each entry gathers all rows of one CDR3 protein and keeps the most common genes and DNA. The V and J calls here are based on TCRdb, not the publication. In this sample the table shows hundreds of thousands of distinct CDR3 sequences, about 16% of which occur a single time. The top ten clonotypes cover approximately 12% of the sample.

The sample's time point label, decoded: newly diagnosed GD, antithyroid drugs for less than 3 months. RNA was extracted from PBMCs in TRIzol for both TCR sequencing and RNA sequencing. Graves' disease was diagnosed according to American Thyroid Association guidelines. Patients for the study were recruited at an endocrinology department in Xi'an, China. Each patient gave approximately 9.7 milliliters of peripheral blood, collected in an EDTA anticoagulant tube. Ficoll Paque Plus density gradient separation was used to isolate PBMCs, and no additional T cell sorting was done. An Agilent 2100 Bioanalyzer and agarose gel were used to assess RNA quality, and a NanoDrop 2000 was used to measure RNA concentration. The sample was also linked to a second study, of T cells in Graves' hyperthyroidism and ophthalmopathy. The second study, in turn, reports: Stable Graves' hyperthyroidism was defined as no progression to ophthalmopathy during 18 months of follow-up. The hyperthyroidism patients were between 18 and 65 years old and newly diagnosed, with a disease duration of less than 2 months. The study excluded patients with uncontrolled infections, other autoimmune diseases, pregnancy or lactation. Diagnoses relied on clinical symptoms, serum thyroxine and TRAb, thyroid ultrasound and orbital computed tomography. The TCR CDR3 was subjected to a first round of RT-PCR using the HTBI primer set and the Qiagen OneStep RT-PCR kit. Most expanded thyroid clonotypes (frequency above 0.001) were also found in blood, which suggests that blood repertoires may mirror thyroid immune responses. Ophthalmopathy was separated from stable hyperthyroidism by a 13 V-J signature model, with 85% to 90% sensitivity and around 81% specificity obtained in cross-validation and 80%/75% obtained in testing. In validation, the model predicted progression to ophthalmopathy a median of roughly 6.1 months before onset, with over 60% sensitivity and roughly 72% specificity. TCR V-J signatures able to tell the groups apart were searched for in a discovery cohort of 100 patients, of whom roughly 42 had Graves' ophthalmopathy and around 56 had stable Graves' hyperthyroidism. Prospective prediction of ophthalmopathy was tested in an independent validation cohort of some 20 hyperthyroidism patients and around 16 patients who later progressed to ophthalmopathy. The 75 to 100 discovery patients were randomly split 7:3 into training and test sets. In addition, the study compared T-cell repertoires in thyroid tissue and in blood from a handful of Graves' hyperthyroidism patients. After blood sampling, hyperthyroidism patients were treated with methimazole at a starting dose of 30 mg daily, and ophthalmopathy patients were treated with high-dose intravenous methylprednisolone. A second multiplex PCR round built the libraries, followed by size selection and purification. Paired-end sequencing of the libraries was performed with 100 bp reads on an Illumina HiSeq2000. SOAPnuke was used to process the raw data, removing reads that contained adapters or uncalled bases, had a mean Phred below 15, or lacked an exact match to the constant primer or identifier. High-quality paired reads were merged with COPE v1.2.5, and unique nucleotide sequences were defined as clonotypes. Clonotypes were aligned to IMGT TRBV, TRBD and TRBJ reference segments using MiTCR v1.1. The analysis included only V-J combinations with a frequency above 0.0001, which together covered more than 99% of the repertoires. A TCS score was defined as the ratio between F50 (clonal expansion) and ExV (chaos), using BLOSUM62-based TCRdist between CDR3 peptides within each V-J. Welch's t-statistics and random forest reduced roughly 540 V-J features to 13, which were used in a naive Bayes classifier (R e1071). No statistical method was used to set the sample size in advance, and investigators knew the group allocation. The paper describes TCR Vbeta CDR3 sequencing of 135 peripheral blood samples, made up of under 50 ophthalmopathy patients, some 76 hyperthyroidism patients and roughly 17 progressor patients.

The rearrangement joined TRBV11-1 to TRBJ2-3; no check of the table's D call, TRBD1, against the DNA was made. The TCR sequence derives from a man between 18 and 29 years old with Graves disease. Donor details come from another sample of the same person, matched by shared clones. This material consisted of peripheral blood mononuclear cells (PBMCs), taken at new diagnosis, from a patient treated with antithyroid drugs. The CDR3 here reads CASSLVRFGGRDGTQYF.